This T cell receptor beta chain was profiled in a study of blood T cell repertoires in COVID-19. In the study overall: Both acute and convalescent COVID-19 samples were obtained from the United States, Italy and Spain.

Study processing details: The authors estimated nucleated cell counts from reference gene primer amplification. This table comes from immunoSEQ multiplex PCR, and its TCRdb copy is limited to in-frame clones, with some not included. V and J calls and clone size come straight from that table; D and trimming were deduced from the DNA. Of 110,000 to 150,000 clones listed, roughly four fifths are singletons. V lost 1 base to trimming and J lost 6 bases, with 18 bases between them. Looked up from germline, CDR1 is MGHRA and CDR2 is YSYEKL. The CDR3 totals 16 residues. The sequence came from a woman aged 80 or over with acute or convalescent COVID-19. Sequencing used peripheral blood. The V gene is TRBV4-1, the J gene TRBJ1-2; no reliable D call. CDR3 sequence (DNA): TGCGCCAGCAGCCAAGTTCCCGGACTCCCAGGCGATGGCTACACCTTC. Its protein is CASSQVPGLPGDGYTF.